Each of the 20 T cell receptor beta chains below was sequenced from the same sample in a study of vaccination and CD4 T cells after COVID-19. The Oncomine TCR Beta short-read assay was applied to DNA of cultured CD4+ T cells. TCRdb reanalysed the PCR reads using MiXCR and keeps one entry per CDR3 protein. The sample comprises roughly 15,000 distinct CDR3 sequences, around 30% of which are singletons, and roughly a sixth rests with the top ten. Specified treatment: approximately 9-day PBMC culture with coronavirus spike peptide pools or control peptides (ViraFEST assay). Which antigens these TCRs recognize remains unknown. The sequenced sample was cultured CD4+ T cells from blood. Receptors were obtained from a human donor with COVID-19.

The chain uses TRBV14 and TRBJ2-1, with 9 bases aligning to TRBD2. Per germline, CDR1 SGHDN and CDR2 FVKESK. The trim removed 1 base at V and 7 bases at J, leaving 5 bases unmatched. The CDR3 covers 15 residues. The CDR3 sequence is CASSQGSSGGNEQFF. CDR3 DNA: TGTGCCAGCAGCCAAGGGTCCAGCGGGGGGAATGAGCAGTTCTTC.

This clonotype was seen a few times. The chain combines TRBV6-1 with TRBJ2-7; D unclear. The CDR3 consists of 13 residues. Germline V gives CDR1 MNHNS, CDR2 SASEGT. V was cut by 6 bases and J by 4 bases, with 13 bases left in between. In DNA, the CDR3 is TGTGCCAGCAGAGTTGACAAATTATACGAGCAGTACTTC. Protein: CASRVDKLYEQYF.

V and J are TRBV14 and TRBJ2-3; D may be TRBD1 (5 bases). CDR3 length: 13 residues. CDR1 and CDR2 (germline): SGHDN, FVKESK. The germline V and J ends were trimmed by 1 base and 6 bases, with 8 bases remaining between them. CDR3 region: CASSQVGVDTQYF. Written as DNA, the CDR3 is TGTGCCAGCAGCCAAGTAGGGGTGGATACGCAGTATTTT.

The chain has TRBV2 and TRBJ2-2; D gene uncertain. V dropped 7 bases and J dropped 0 bases, with 9 bases sitting between them. Germline V gene lookup returns CDR1 SNHLY and CDR2 FYNNEI. This CDR3 is built from 14 residues. This chain's CDR3 is CASTKFANTGELFF. The CDR3 nucleotides are TGTGCCAGCACAAAGTTCGCGAACACCGGGGAGCTGTTTTTT. The full variable domain, completed using reference TRBV2 and TRBJ2-2, is EPEVTQTPSHQVTQMGQEVILRCVPISNHLYFYWYRQILGQKVEFLVSFYNNEISEKSEIFDDQFSVERPDGSNFTLKIRSTKLEDSAMYFCASTKFANTGELFFGEGSRLTVL.

Sample share makes this clonotype large. The chain combines TRBV20-1 with TRBJ2-3, with D unclear. CDR1 is DFQATT and CDR2 is SNEGSKA in the germline V gene (reference sequence). Trimming stripped 1 base from V and 6 bases from J, with 8 bases between. CDR3 length: 12 amino acids. The CDR3 DNA is TGCAGTGCTAGAGTATCACCGGATACGCAGTATTTT. Translating gives CSARVSPDTQYF.

For the CDR3, the DNA is TGCGCCAGCAGTGAGGGACTCCCGGGGACCCAGTACTTC. This encodes CASSEGLPGTQYF. This chain uses TRBV10-1 with TRBJ2-5; perhaps TRBD2 as D (5 bases). The germline V and J ends were trimmed by 2 bases and 7 bases, with 11 bases remaining between them. Germline V gene data show CDR1 as WNHNN and CDR2 as SYGVQD (reference sequence). This CDR3 is built from 13 residues.

V and J are TRBV6-1 and TRBJ2-3; 12 nucleotides align to TRBD1. Germline CDR1 reads MNHNS; CDR2 reads SASEGT. This CDR3 comprises 20 residues. The V and J ends lost 6 bases and 1 base, in that order; junction bases with no gene match: 17. Here the CDR3 DNA reads TGTGCCAGCAGCCGAAAACCGGGACAGGGGGCCTCAGGAGGCACAGATACGCAGTATTTT. Encoded protein: CASSRKPGQGASGGTDTQYF.

This clonotype turned up a few times. The rearrangement joins TRBV12-3 or TRBV12-4 to TRBJ2-3, with TRBD2 matching 12 bases. This CDR3 has 16 residues. Trimming cost V 3 bases and J 5 bases; bases outside gene matches: 6. CDR3 coding DNA: TGTGCCAGCAGTTTCTGGGCTAGCGGGGGGGTAGATACGCAGTATTTT. This sequence encodes CASSFWASGGVDTQYF.

Comments on this clonotype: A much larger clone lies a single base off, so this may be a read error. V is TRBV5-5 and J is TRBJ1-5, with 8 bases that match TRBD1. CDR1 and CDR2 (germline): SGHKS, YYEKEE (reference sequence). CDR3 length: 15 residues. CDR3 DNA: TGTGCCAGCGGCTTGGAGGGACAGGCGGGTCAGCCCCAGCATTTT. Protein: CASGLEGQAGQPQHF.

The genes are TRBV7-2 and TRBJ1-5; no reliable D call. The CDR3 spans 12 residues. Germline V gene lookup returns CDR1 SGHTA and CDR2 FQGNSA. Trimming stripped 6 bases from V and 4 bases from J, with 7 bases between. The CDR3, as DNA: TGTGCCAGCAGGACCGGGAATCAGCCCCAGCATTTT. This codes for CASRTGNQPQHF.

This rearrangement joins TRBV5-5 to TRBJ1-5; 9 nucleotides line up with TRBD1. Germline V gene data show CDR1 as SGHKS and CDR2 as YYEKEE (reference sequence). With 4 bases clipped from V and 7 bases from J, the junction kept 6 bases outside the gene matches. The CDR3 sequence is 14 residues long. This CDR3 reads CASSLDRGRQPQHF. The CDR3 DNA reads TGTGCCAGCAGCCTGGACAGGGGAAGGCAGCCCCAGCATTTT.

This clonotype was counted once. The chain combines TRBV12-3 or TRBV12-4 with TRBJ2-7; TRBD2 matches 8 bases. The V gene end was trimmed by 0 bases and the J gene end by 2 bases; junction bases not matched to a gene: 6. The length of the CDR3 is 16 residues. The CDR3 DNA reads as TGTGCCAGCAGTTTAGCGCTGCGCGGGGGGACCTACGAGCAGTACTTC. Translating gives CASSLALRGGTYEQYF.

The chain is built from TRBV20-1 and TRBJ2-1, with 11 bases matching TRBD2. J was trimmed by 9 bases and V by 0 bases; bases with no gene match: 7. The CDR3 runs 15 residues. Germline CDR1 reads DFQATT; CDR2 reads SNEGSKA (reference sequence). CDR3 nucleotide sequence: TGCAGTGCTAGAGAGGCTAGCGGGGGGAGGTCTGAGCAGTTCTTC. It yields the protein CSAREASGGRSEQFF.

Within the sample, this clonotype is medium-sized. J is TRBJ1-5 and V is TRBV15; 12 bases agree with TRBD1. With 3 bases clipped from V and 4 bases from J, the junction kept 4 bases outside the gene matches. The CDR3 runs 16 residues. Germline V CDR1 and CDR2: LNHNV, YYDKDF (reference sequence). This CDR3 reads CATSREGQGANQPQHF. CDR3 nucleotides: TGTGCCACCAGCAGGGAGGGACAGGGGGCAAATCAGCCCCAGCATTTT.

The chain is built from TRBV18 and TRBJ2-1; D possibly matches TRBD1 or TRBD2 (6 bases each). This CDR3 region has 15 residues. Deletions cut 5 bases from V and 2 bases from J, with 13 bases between. CDR1 is KGHSH and CDR2 is LQKENI in the germline V gene. DNA for the CDR3: TGTGCCAGCTCAGAGGGGGGTGGTACCTACAATGAGCAGTTCTTC. Amino acids: CASSEGGGTYNEQFF. Together with reference TRBV18 and TRBJ2-1, the CDR3 gives the full variable domain: NAGVMQNPRHLVRRRGQEARLRCSPMKGHSHVYWYRQLPEEGLKFMVYLQKENIIDESGMPKERFSAEFPKEGPSILRIQQVVRGDSAAYFCASSEGGGTYNEQFFGPGTRLTVL.

This chain joins TRBV11-3 and TRBJ1-1, with D possibly being TRBD1 (5 bases). Germline V gives CDR1 SGHNT, CDR2 YENEEA. The CDR3 is 13 residues long. Deletions cut 1 base from V and 3 bases from J, with 6 bases between. CDR3 nucleotides: TGTGCCAGCAGCTTAGGAGGGGACACTGAAGCTTTCTTT. Its translation: CASSLGGDTEAFF.

The rearrangement links TRBV7-8 to TRBJ2-2; tentative D call: TRBD1 (5 bases). The germline V and J ends were trimmed by 3 bases and 7 bases, with 9 bases remaining between them. The germline CDR1 and CDR2 sequences are SGHVS and FQNEAQ. This CDR3 comprises 13 residues. The CDR3, as DNA: TGTGCCAGCAGCTTCATCAGGGACGGGGAGCTGTTTTTT. This codes for CASSFIRDGELFF.

The rearrangement links TRBV6-5 to TRBJ2-3; D call uncertain. Trimming cost V 2 bases and J 5 bases, with 8 bases left between them. Germline CDR1 reads MNHEY; CDR2 reads SVGAGI. The CDR3 spans 13 residues. The CDR3 protein is CASSYDRLDTQYF. CDR3 sequence (DNA): TGTGCCAGCAGTTACGACCGGTTAGATACGCAGTATTTT.

This sequence joins TRBV19 and TRBJ1-2; D may be TRBD1 (5 bases). The CDR3 is made up of 12 amino acids. With 7 bases removed from V and 4 bases from J, the gap between germline ends came to 10 bases. Germline CDR1 and CDR2: LNHDA and SQIVND (reference sequence). This CDR3 is CASNDRSYGYTF. The CDR3 DNA reads TGTGCCAGTAATGACAGAAGCTATGGCTACACCTTC.

This clonotype was seen a single time. This chain connects TRBV6-1 to TRBJ2-5; the match to TRBD2 covers 9 bases. In germline, CDR1 is MNHNS, CDR2 SASEGT. This CDR3 has 15 amino acids. J was trimmed by 1 base and V by 8 bases; bases with no gene match: 8. The CDR3 region is CASHHRRGGQETQYF. The CDR3 DNA reads TGTGCCAGCCATCATCGGCGGGGGGGCCAAGAGACCCAGTACTTC.